A selection of T cell receptor beta chains follows, all from one sample in a study of T-cell reconstitution after alpha-beta-depleted transplantation in children. TCRdb independently ran MiXCR on the PCR reads; one entry per CDR3 protein. The sample yields about 980,000 distinct CDR3 sequences, roughly 29% seen once. This material consisted of PBMCs, mostly from graft donor cells, taken 360 days after TCRalphabeta/CD19-depleted stem cell transplant. These receptors were collected from a boy less than two years old who had a stem cell transplant for SCID, so the T cells may come from the graft donor. The CDR3 runs from the conserved cysteine through the conserved F or W. The order of the fields is D gene, J gene, clone size, V gene, CDR3 protein, CDR3 DNA. The D gene is left open where the match is weak. The size entry is marked missing in some rows and otherwise reads once, few, many or a size class.

-	TRBJ2-7	-	TRBV2	CASSVTPRTYEQYF	TGTGCCAGCAGTGTCACACCTAGAACCTACGAGCAGTACTTC
TRBD2	TRBJ2-1	-	TRBV7-3	CASSSRGGARNEQFF	TGTGCCAGCAGCTCCCGCGGGGGGGCCAGGAATGAGCAGTTCTTC
TRBD2	TRBJ2-1	many	TRBV19	CASSGLAGYNEQFF	TGTGCCAGTAGTGGGCTAGCGGGGTACAATGAGCAGTTCTTC
-	TRBJ2-3	-	TRBV7-9	CASSFKVMDTQYF	TGTGCCAGCAGCTTCAAAGTCATGGATACGCAGTATTTT
TRBD2	TRBJ2-5	-	TRBV6-2/TRBV6-3	CASSHELGTREETQYF	TGTGCCAGCAGCCACGAACTCGGGACTAGGGAGGAGACCCAGTACTTC
-	TRBJ1-6	-	TRBV5-1	CASSHQATSNSPLHF	TGCGCCAGCAGTCACCAGGCCACAAGTAATTCACCCCTCCACTTT
-	TRBJ1-5	-	TRBV12-3/TRBV12-4	CASRLGRQGDQPQHF	TGTGCCAGCAGACTAGGGCGGCAGGGAGATCAGCCCCAGCATTTT
-	TRBJ2-2	few	TRBV12-3/TRBV12-4	CASSFRSGRLFF	TGTGCCAGCAGTTTTCGGTCTGGGCGGCTGTTTTTT
-	TRBJ1-1	-	TRBV5-1	CASSFNVGRGPNTEAFF	TGCGCCAGCAGCTTTAATGTGGGCAGGGGCCCTAACACTGAAGCTTTCTTT
TRBD2	TRBJ2-2	-	TRBV29-1	CSGSGENTGELFF	TGCAGCGGGAGCGGGGAGAACACCGGGGAGCTGTTTTTT
-	TRBJ1-5	few	TRBV6-2/TRBV6-3	CASSYNRAMGNQPQHF	TGTGCCAGCAGTTACAATAGGGCGATGGGCAATCAGCCCCAGCATTTT
TRBD1	TRBJ2-1	few	TRBV24-1	CATSDKQGADNEQFF	TGTGCCACCAGTGACAAACAGGGGGCGGACAATGAGCAGTTCTTC
TRBD1	TRBJ1-1	-	TRBV5-1	CASSSHTGAANTEAFF	TGCGCCAGCAGCTCTCATACAGGGGCGGCGAACACTGAAGCTTTCTTT
-	TRBJ2-7	few	TRBV20-1	CSASPDSAYYEQYF	TGCAGTGCTAGCCCCGACAGTGCTTACTACGAGCAGTACTTC
TRBD1	TRBJ2-7	few	TRBV4-1	CASSPSTGEAPYEQYF	TGCGCCAGCAGCCCCTCGACAGGGGAGGCTCCCTACGAGCAGTACTTC
-	TRBJ2-3	-	TRBV18	CASSPGDGSYTQYF	TGTGCCAGCTCACCAGGTGATGGGTCATATACGCAGTATTTT
-	TRBJ1-1	few	TRBV5-1	CASSAPETPNTEAFF	TGCGCCAGCAGCGCCCCCGAGACTCCGAACACTGAAGCTTTCTTT
-	TRBJ2-7	few	TRBV5-6	CASSPTTISYEQYF	TGTGCCAGCAGCCCGACTACGATCTCCTACGAGCAGTACTTC
TRBD1	TRBJ1-1	many	TRBV5-1	CASSPGQGVTEAFF	TGCGCCAGCAGCCCGGGACAGGGTGTCACTGAAGCTTTCTTT
-	TRBJ2-2	few	TRBV15	CATSSTSGELFF	TGTGCCACCAGCAGCACAAGTGGGGAGCTGTTTTTT
-	TRBJ2-2	-	TRBV15	CASRAGDPVSGELFF	TGTGCCTCCAGAGCCGGGGATCCCGTTTCCGGGGAGCTGTTTTTT
-	TRBJ2-5	once	TRBV12-3/TRBV12-4	CASSSSRYQETQYF	TGTGCCAGCAGTTCCTCACGGTACCAAGAGACCCAGTACTTC
TRBD1	TRBJ2-1	-	TRBV5-5	CASSLRQGGQFF	TGTGCCAGCAGCCTCAGACAGGGTGGGCAGTTCTTC
TRBD2	TRBJ2-7	-	TRBV25-1	CASGWWASGTYEQYF	TGTGCCAGCGGTTGGTGGGCTAGCGGTACCTACGAGCAGTACTTC
TRBD2	TRBJ2-3	few	TRBV2	CASRLSGRDGLAGTDTQYF	TGTGCCAGCAGGCTTAGTGGCCGGGATGGACTAGCGGGCACAGATACGCAGTATTTT
-	TRBJ2-2	many	TRBV5-1	CASSLPGANTGELFF	TGCGCCAGCAGCTTGCCAGGGGCGAACACCGGGGAGCTGTTTTTT
TRBD1	TRBJ1-1	many	TRBV20-1	CSARGDRVTEAFF	TGCAGTGCTAGGGGGGACAGGGTCACTGAAGCTTTCTTT
TRBD2	TRBJ2-5	-	TRBV5-1	CASSPDGLATETQYF	TGCGCCAGCAGCCCAGACGGACTAGCGACAGAGACCCAGTACTTC
TRBD2	TRBJ2-5	few	TRBV6-5	CASSYSASGGIETQYF	TGTGCCAGCAGTTACTCGGCTAGCGGGGGGATAGAGACCCAGTACTTC
-	TRBJ2-7	few	TRBV5-5	CASSGWGVGPYEQYF	TGTGCCAGCAGCGGGTGGGGGGTCGGACCCTACGAGCAGTACTTC
-	TRBJ2-1	-	TRBV9	CASSPDLGNEQFF	TGTGCCAGCAGCCCGGATTTGGGAAATGAGCAGTTCTTC
TRBD1	TRBJ1-1	-	TRBV29-1	CSVDPQGLAEAFF	TGCAGCGTTGACCCACAGGGGCTTGCTGAAGCTTTCTTT
-	TRBJ2-1	once	TRBV20-1	CSARDVVASSYNEQFF	TGCAGTGCTAGAGATGTTGTAGCGAGCTCCTACAATGAGCAGTTCTTC
TRBD2	TRBJ2-2	-	TRBV5-5	CASSPRGTSFTGELFF	TGTGCCAGCAGCCCCAGGGGGACTAGCTTCACCGGGGAGCTGTTTTTT
TRBD1	TRBJ1-1	few	TRBV5-1	CASSSTGQGRNTEAFF	TGCGCCAGCAGCTCTACGGGACAGGGACGGAACACTGAAGCTTTCTTT
-	TRBJ2-1	-	TRBV30	CAWTGGASYNEQFF	TGTGCCTGGACGGGCGGGGCGTCCTACAATGAGCAGTTCTTC
TRBD1	TRBJ2-7	-	TRBV5-1	CASSSGQGDEQYF	TGCGCCAGCAGCTCGGGACAGGGCGACGAGCAGTACTTC
TRBD2	TRBJ2-1	-	TRBV27	CASSWKLAGTYNEQFF	TGTGCCAGCAGTTGGAAACTAGCGGGAACCTACAATGAGCAGTTCTTC
-	TRBJ2-2	few	TRBV5-1	CASSSGGRDTGELFF	TGCGCCAGCAGCTCGGGTGGACGGGACACCGGGGAGCTGTTTTTT
TRBD2	TRBJ2-5	-	TRBV12-3/TRBV12-4	CASSPGTSVQETQYF	TGTGCCAGCAGCCCCGGGACTAGCGTACAAGAGACCCAGTACTTC
-	TRBJ2-3	-	TRBV7-2	CASSLELVADTQYF	TGTGCCAGCAGCTTAGAACTAGTCGCAGATACGCAGTATTTT
-	TRBJ2-5	few	TRBV11-2	CASSLLGPQETQYF	TGTGCCAGCAGCTTATTGGGGCCCCAAGAGACCCAGTACTTC
TRBD1	TRBJ2-7	few	TRBV5-1	CASSEDREQYF	TGCGCCAGCAGCGAGGACAGGGAGCAGTACTTC
-	TRBJ1-6	-	TRBV6-1	CASNIGAVNSPLHF	TGTGCCAGCAATATCGGTGCGGTTAATTCACCCCTCCACTTT
TRBD2	TRBJ2-1	-	TRBV9	CASSVGSLAVYNEQFF	TGTGCCAGCAGCGTAGGGTCACTAGCGGTCTACAATGAGCAGTTCTTC
-	TRBJ1-2	-	TRBV12-3/TRBV12-4	CASSTAPRGYGYTF	TGTGCCAGCAGCACGGCCCCAAGGGGCTATGGCTACACCTTC
-	TRBJ1-4	-	TRBV4-3	CASSQDADGEKLFF	TGCGCCAGCAGCCAAGATGCTGACGGTGAAAAACTGTTTTTT
-	TRBJ2-7	-	TRBV6-1	CASRFEGGPSYEQYF	TGTGCCAGCAGGTTCGAGGGGGGCCCCTCCTACGAGCAGTACTTC
-	TRBJ2-5	few	TRBV5-1	CASSLGGEAQYF	TGCGCCAGCAGCTTGGGAGGGGAGGCCCAGTACTTC
-	TRBJ2-3	few	TRBV20-1	CSARPVASGDTQYF	TGCAGTGCCCGTCCGGTGGCATCCGGAGATACGCAGTATTTT
-	TRBJ2-5	-	TRBV20-1	CSARVRGQETQYF	TGCAGTGCTAGAGTCAGGGGCCAAGAGACCCAGTACTTC
TRBD1	TRBJ1-4	-	TRBV25-1	CASSEGGQGSEKLFF	TGTGCCAGCAGTGAAGGGGGACAGGGGTCTGAAAAACTGTTTTTT